A selection of T cell receptor beta chains follows, all from one sample in a study of OX40 agonist ivuxolimab in advanced cancers. This table comes from immunoSEQ multiplex PCR, and its TCRdb copy is limited to in-frame clones, with some not included. The table records 20,000 to 30,000 clones, 75% to 85% of them present only once. Sequenced here: CD4+ or CD8+ T cells sorted from blood, sampled in a trial of the OX40 agonist ivuxolimab. Source of these receptors: an adult with an advanced solid tumor such as melanoma, head and neck, liver or kidney cancer. Both conserved end residues are part of each CDR3. The D gene is left open where the match is weak. Size is stated for part of the rows, as once, few or many counts, or as a class when the clone is expanded.

v_gene: TRBV19; abundance: .; d_gene: .; j_gene: TRBJ2-1; CDR3aa: CASSIGSNEQFF; CDR3nt: TGTGCCAGTAGTATAGGTTCCAATGAGCAGTTCTTC
v_gene: TRBV19; abundance: .; d_gene: .; j_gene: TRBJ1-5; CDR3aa: CAASWGGLSNQPQHF; CDR3nt: TGTGCCGCGTCCTGGGGGGGCCTGAGCAATCAGCCCCAGCATTTT
v_gene: TRBV27; abundance: .; d_gene: .; j_gene: TRBJ2-7; CDR3aa: CASSPGVSYEQYF; CDR3nt: TGTGCCAGCAGCCCCGGGGTCTCCTACGAGCAGTACTTC
v_gene: TRBV11-2; abundance: .; d_gene: .; j_gene: TRBJ2-7; CDR3aa: CASSFNYEQYF; CDR3nt: TGTGCCAGCAGCTTCAACTACGAGCAGTACTTC
v_gene: TRBV7-9; abundance: .; d_gene: TRBD2; j_gene: TRBJ2-7; CDR3aa: CASSSPGGSYEQYF; CDR3nt: TGTGCCAGCAGCTCCCCGGGGGGTTCCTACGAGCAGTACTTC
v_gene: TRBV11-2; abundance: .; d_gene: .; j_gene: TRBJ2-7; CDR3aa: CASSPQGRDLTYEQYF; CDR3nt: TGTGCCAGCAGCCCCCAGGGCAGGGACCTTACCTACGAGCAGTACTTC
v_gene: TRBV6-5; abundance: .; d_gene: .; j_gene: TRBJ1-1; CDR3aa: CASKQGAGLNTEAFF; CDR3nt: TGTGCCAGCAAGCAAGGAGCAGGACTAAACACTGAAGCTTTCTTT
v_gene: TRBV10-2; abundance: once; d_gene: TRBD1; j_gene: TRBJ1-1; CDR3aa: CASRGQGSTEAFF; CDR3nt: TGCGCCAGCAGAGGACAGGGGAGCACTGAAGCTTTCTTT
v_gene: TRBV27; abundance: .; d_gene: .; j_gene: TRBJ2-1; CDR3aa: CASSSTLGYNEQFF; CDR3nt: TGTGCCAGCAGTTCGACCTTAGGCTACAATGAGCAGTTCTTC
v_gene: TRBV5-6; abundance: .; d_gene: TRBD2; j_gene: TRBJ2-3; CDR3aa: CASSLGGLVTDTQYF; CDR3nt: TGTGCCAGCAGCTTGGGGGGACTAGTTACAGATACGCAGTATTTT
v_gene: TRBV20-1; abundance: .; d_gene: .; j_gene: TRBJ2-7; CDR3aa: CSAGGSYEQYF; CDR3nt: TGCAGTGCTGGGGGCTCCTACGAGCAGTACTTC
v_gene: TRBV15; abundance: .; d_gene: TRBD1; j_gene: TRBJ2-7; CDR3aa: CATSTDRGHEQYF; CDR3nt: TGTGCCACCAGCACGGACAGGGGCCACGAGCAGTACTTC
v_gene: TRBV9; abundance: .; d_gene: .; j_gene: TRBJ1-1; CDR3aa: CASSEVGSGSTEAFF; CDR3nt: TGTGCCAGCAGCGAAGTCGGGTCGGGATCCACTGAAGCTTTCTTT
v_gene: TRBV7-2; abundance: .; d_gene: TRBD1; j_gene: TRBJ1-5; CDR3aa: CASSPYLDRGARNQPQHF; CDR3nt: TGTGCCAGCAGCCCCTACCTCGACAGGGGCGCTAGGAATCAGCCCCAGCATTTT
v_gene: TRBV15; abundance: .; d_gene: .; j_gene: TRBJ2-6; CDR3aa: CATSRGRGTGANVLTF; CDR3nt: TGTGCCACCAGCAGAGGGAGGGGTACTGGGGCCAACGTCCTGACTTTC
v_gene: TRBV16; abundance: .; d_gene: TRBD1; j_gene: TRBJ1-2; CDR3aa: CASSPGTGGGYTF; CDR3nt: TGTGCCAGCAGCCCCGGGACAGGGGGTGGCTACACCTTC
v_gene: TRBV7-6; abundance: .; d_gene: .; j_gene: TRBJ2-1; CDR3aa: CASSLGQGPRNEQFF; CDR3nt: TGTGCCAGCAGCTTAGGTCAGGGCCCAAGAAATGAGCAGTTCTTC
v_gene: TRBV7-9; abundance: .; d_gene: .; j_gene: TRBJ2-5; CDR3aa: CASSPDPRRETQYF; CDR3nt: TGTGCCAGCAGCCCCGACCCCAGGAGGGAGACCCAGTACTTC
v_gene: TRBV7-7; abundance: .; d_gene: .; j_gene: TRBJ1-6; CDR3aa: CASSIRQDIVNSPLHF; CDR3nt: TGTGCCAGCAGCATCCGACAGGACATCGTTAATTCACCCCTCCACTTT
v_gene: TRBV6-5; abundance: .; d_gene: .; j_gene: TRBJ2-3; CDR3aa: CASSSQLVTDTQYF; CDR3nt: TGTGCCAGCAGTTCCCAGCTCGTCACAGATACGCAGTATTTT
v_gene: TRBV7-2; abundance: .; d_gene: TRBD2; j_gene: TRBJ2-1; CDR3aa: CASSLGLANEQFF; CDR3nt: TGTGCCAGCAGCTTGGGACTAGCGAATGAGCAGTTCTTC
v_gene: TRBV27; abundance: .; d_gene: .; j_gene: TRBJ1-2; CDR3aa: CASSLSTVTNYGYTF; CDR3nt: TGTGCCAGCAGTTTATCCACAGTGACTAACTATGGCTACACCTTC
v_gene: TRBV11-2; abundance: .; d_gene: .; j_gene: TRBJ2-5; CDR3aa: CASSLDHGFRTEETQYF; CDR3nt: TGTGCCAGCAGCTTAGATCACGGGTTTCGTACAGAAGAGACCCAGTACTTC
v_gene: TRBV5-5; abundance: once; d_gene: .; j_gene: TRBJ2-7; CDR3aa: CASSLAGADYEQYF; CDR3nt: TGTGCCAGCAGCTTGGCAGGGGCCGACTACGAGCAGTACTTC
v_gene: TRBV4-3; abundance: once; d_gene: .; j_gene: TRBJ2-1; CDR3aa: CASSQGRGLSSYNEQFF; CDR3nt: TGCGCCAGCAGCCAAGGGCGGGGCCTAAGCTCCTACAATGAGCAGTTCTTC
v_gene: TRBV7-9; abundance: .; d_gene: .; j_gene: TRBJ2-7; CDR3aa: CASTIGPTYEQYF; CDR3nt: TGTGCCAGCACCATTGGACCAACCTACGAGCAGTACTTC
v_gene: TRBV9; abundance: once; d_gene: TRBD1; j_gene: TRBJ1-2; CDR3aa: CASSEWDRGQAAYGYTF; CDR3nt: TGTGCCAGCAGCGAGTGGGACAGGGGGCAGGCGGCCTATGGCTACACCTTC
v_gene: TRBV5-4; abundance: few; d_gene: TRBD1; j_gene: TRBJ1-2; CDR3aa: CASSIGDSGQGIANYGYTF; CDR3nt: TGTGCCAGCAGTATAGGGGACAGCGGACAGGGTATCGCTAACTATGGCTACACCTTC
v_gene: TRBV4-1; abundance: .; d_gene: .; j_gene: TRBJ1-6; CDR3aa: CASQGSYNSPLHF; CDR3nt: TGCGCCAGCCAGGGTTCCTATAATTCACCCCTCCACTTT
v_gene: TRBV9; abundance: .; d_gene: .; j_gene: TRBJ1-1; CDR3aa: CASSVGFIDSSGLEAFF; CDR3nt: TGTGCCAGCAGCGTAGGCTTTATCGATTCGTCGGGGCTCGAAGCTTTCTTT
v_gene: TRBV4-1; abundance: .; d_gene: .; j_gene: TRBJ1-1; CDR3aa: CASTLRRDTDTEAFF; CDR3nt: TGCGCCAGCACCCTCCGCAGGGATACGGACACTGAAGCTTTCTTT
v_gene: TRBV11-3; abundance: .; d_gene: TRBD1; j_gene: TRBJ1-6; CDR3aa: CASSLDNATGGQYNSPLHF; CDR3nt: TGTGCCAGCAGCTTAGATAATGCGACAGGGGGTCAATATAATTCACCCCTCCACTTT
v_gene: TRBV18; abundance: .; d_gene: TRBD2; j_gene: TRBJ2-5; CDR3aa: CASSPTSEYQETQYF; CDR3nt: TGTGCCAGCTCACCTACTAGCGAGTACCAAGAGACCCAGTACTTC
v_gene: TRBV27; abundance: .; d_gene: .; j_gene: TRBJ1-1; CDR3aa: CASSFSPGAEAFF; CDR3nt: TGTGCCAGCAGTTTCAGTCCGGGGGCTGAAGCTTTCTTT
v_gene: TRBV6-6; abundance: once; d_gene: TRBD1; j_gene: TRBJ1-5; CDR3aa: CASSYWGTENQPQHF; CDR3nt: TGTGCCAGCAGTTACTGGGGGACAGAGAATCAGCCCCAGCATTTT
v_gene: TRBV10-2; abundance: .; d_gene: .; j_gene: TRBJ2-1; CDR3aa: CASNQGIYNEQFF; CDR3nt: TGCGCCAGCAACCAGGGTATCTACAATGAGCAGTTCTTC
v_gene: TRBV30; abundance: .; d_gene: .; j_gene: TRBJ1-1; CDR3aa: CAWSVRVRGVVWSNTEAFF; CDR3nt: TGTGCCTGGAGCGTGAGGGTACGGGGGGTGGTGTGGTCGAACACTGAAGCTTTCTTT
v_gene: TRBV9; abundance: .; d_gene: .; j_gene: TRBJ2-2; CDR3aa: CASSVAGLTNTGELFF; CDR3nt: TGTGCCAGCAGCGTAGCAGGACTCACGAACACCGGGGAGCTGTTTTTT
v_gene: TRBV10-3; abundance: .; d_gene: .; j_gene: TRBJ1-1; CDR3aa: CAISDLNTEAFF; CDR3nt: TGTGCCATCAGTGACCTGAACACTGAAGCTTTCTTT
v_gene: TRBV6-5; abundance: .; d_gene: .; j_gene: TRBJ1-2; CDR3aa: CASSYSTGYPGYTF; CDR3nt: TGTGCCAGCAGTTACTCAACAGGGTATCCGGGCTACACCTTC
v_gene: TRBV5-1; abundance: .; d_gene: .; j_gene: TRBJ1-2; CDR3aa: CASSLISGEDGYTF; CDR3nt: TGCGCCAGCAGCTTGATTTCAGGGGAGGATGGCTACACCTTC
v_gene: TRBV9; abundance: once; d_gene: TRBD1; j_gene: TRBJ2-5; CDR3aa: CASSVALGTGRFSQETQYF; CDR3nt: TGTGCCAGCAGCGTAGCCTTGGGGACAGGGAGGTTCTCACAAGAGACCCAGTACTTC
v_gene: TRBV15; abundance: .; d_gene: TRBD1; j_gene: TRBJ1-5; CDR3aa: CATSRVVGQGPQPQHF; CDR3nt: TGTGCCACCAGCAGAGTCGTTGGACAGGGTCCTCAGCCCCAGCATTTT
v_gene: TRBV9; abundance: .; d_gene: TRBD1; j_gene: TRBJ2-7; CDR3aa: CASSVGQGGYEQYF; CDR3nt: TGTGCCAGCAGCGTAGGACAGGGGGGCTACGAGCAGTACTTC
v_gene: TRBV14; abundance: few; d_gene: .; j_gene: TRBJ2-7; CDR3aa: CASAGTAYEQYF; CDR3nt: TGTGCCAGCGCGGGGACAGCGTACGAGCAGTACTTC
v_gene: TRBV27; abundance: .; d_gene: .; j_gene: TRBJ1-5; CDR3aa: CASSLLGGGYQPQHF; CDR3nt: TGTGCCAGCAGTTTATTGGGGGGAGGCTATCAGCCCCAGCATTTT
v_gene: TRBV19; abundance: .; d_gene: TRBD1; j_gene: TRBJ2-7; CDR3aa: CASSLSGQGIIYEQYF; CDR3nt: TGTGCCAGCAGTCTATCGGGACAGGGGATTATCTACGAGCAGTACTTC
v_gene: TRBV29-1; abundance: .; d_gene: TRBD2; j_gene: TRBJ2-1; CDR3aa: CSVSGGSYNEQFF; CDR3nt: TGCAGCGTGAGCGGGGGGTCCTACAATGAGCAGTTCTTC
v_gene: TRBV6-5; abundance: .; d_gene: .; j_gene: TRBJ1-1; CDR3aa: CASDGGLEAFF; CDR3nt: TGTGCCAGCGACGGGGGCCTTGAAGCTTTCTTT
v_gene: TRBV27; abundance: once; d_gene: .; j_gene: TRBJ2-7; CDR3aa: CASSLSRGPAYEQYF; CDR3nt: TGTGCCAGCAGTTTATCTCGGGGGCCCGCCTACGAGCAGTACTTC
v_gene: TRBV7-6; abundance: .; d_gene: .; j_gene: TRBJ2-5; CDR3aa: CASSLDRTQETQYF; CDR3nt: TGTGCCAGCAGCTTAGACCGCACCCAAGAGACCCAGTACTTC
v_gene: TRBV6-4; abundance: .; d_gene: TRBD2; j_gene: TRBJ2-3; CDR3aa: CASSVSSGISDTQYF; CDR3nt: TGTGCCAGCAGTGTTAGTAGCGGGATCTCAGATACGCAGTATTTT
v_gene: TRBV27; abundance: .; d_gene: .; j_gene: TRBJ1-5; CDR3aa: CASSRLADDQPQHF; CDR3nt: TGTGCCAGCAGTCGGTTGGCGGATGATCAGCCCCAGCATTTT